The present entry profiles one T cell receptor beta chain with its context. This clone was observed once. The specificity of this receptor is unknown. Base qualities are not provided; no much larger clone lies one nucleotide away. V drops 6 bases and J drops 6 bases, leaving 11 bases in between. The CDR3 numbers 12 residues from cysteine through phenylalanine. Only CDR3 DNA is held: 36 bases, read in frame from base 1. One collaborating source in Seattle enrolled patients while the patients were actively infected and followed the patients over time throughout the course of disease. Whole blood was collected in K2EDTA tubes by collaborating institutions according to the institutions' own protocols. Collaborator samples were shipped for TCRbeta analysis as frozen whole blood, isolated PBMCs, or DNA extracted from either sample type. This entry comes from a study of blood T cell repertoires in COVID-19 (dated by TCRdb to 2020 to 2021). At the level of the whole study: Samples covering the acute and convalescent phases of COVID-19 were provided by collaborators in the United States, Italy and Spain. The material from the prospective study consisted of cDNA or gDNA derived from T cells, B-cell-depleted T cells, or PBMCs. Subjects who had been exposed to COVID-19, were actively infected with it, or had recovered from it provided the deeply sampled blood TCRbeta repertoires that made up the dataset. The repertoires were released in a freely available public database meant as a resource for research on the immune response to SARS-CoV-2. Samples were obtained from the ongoing ImmuneRACE study (first 160 participants) and from some 1,300 subjects provided by 6 global collaborators. Sample metadata almost always included a de-identified subject ID, COVID-19 status, age in years and sex. Where available, HLA class I and class II types were taken from metadata supplied by the sample provider and were not determined by assay-based typing.

TCRbeta CDR3 regions were amplified from genomic DNA by means of the immunoSEQ Assay, a bias-controlled multiplex PCR. The study's processing was this. The number of nucleated cells in each sample was estimated from the amplification of reference gene primers within the assay. Sequence reads were collapsed and filtered to measure the absolute abundance of every unique TCRbeta CDR3 rearrangement. For each sample, productive Simpson clonality was calculated by taking the square root of Simpson's diversity index across productive rearrangements. In its TCRdb copy, this immuneACCESS table keeps in-frame sequences only and misses some clones. Where compared with another copy, unresolved V genes explain less than half of these, and the others have no known cause. V and J calls and clone size come straight from that table; D and trimming were deduced from the DNA. Across this sample there are hundreds of thousands of clones, with 85% to 90% seen only once. Of the sample, about 8.2% falls within the top ten clones.

Summary of the overall study and its limitations: How much clinical and demographic metadata was included differed by source and by participant, and the metadata was provided uncurated.

This receptor chain uses TRBV12-3 or TRBV12-4 and TRBJ1-1; 6 matching bases give a weak D call of TRBD1. This TCR was sampled from a woman between 50 and 59 years old with COVID-19, enrolled during active disease. Sequences were obtained from peripheral blood. The CDR3 region: CASSTGIAEAFF. The bases are TGTGCCAGCAGCACAGGGATCGCTGAAGCTTTCTTT.